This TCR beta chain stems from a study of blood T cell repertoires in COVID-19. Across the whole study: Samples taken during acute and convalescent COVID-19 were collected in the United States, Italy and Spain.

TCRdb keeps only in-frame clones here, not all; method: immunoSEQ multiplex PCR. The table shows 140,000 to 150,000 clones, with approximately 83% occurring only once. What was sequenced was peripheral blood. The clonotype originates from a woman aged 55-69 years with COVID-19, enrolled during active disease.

Here the CDR3 reads CASSYATGGWDQPQHF. Written as DNA, the CDR3 is TGTGCCAGCAGTTACGCGACAGGGGGCTGGGATCAGCCCCAGCATTTT. V usage is TRBV6-6 and J usage is TRBJ1-5, with 10 nucleotides matching TRBD1. This CDR3 has 16 amino acids. The germline gives CDR1 MNHNY, CDR2 SVGAGI (reference sequence). J gave up 5 bases and V 2 bases, and 6 bases lay outside the gene matches.